These 10 T cell receptor beta chains came from one sample sequenced in a study of T cells in Graves' hyperthyroidism and ophthalmopathy. The CDR3 regions of TCR beta were amplified from RNA transcripts. Using the HTBI primer set, a first-round RT-PCR was run on the TCR CDR3. Each CDR3 protein is one row after TCRdb ran MiXCR on the multiplex PCR reads. Of 450,000 to 700,000 distinct CDR3 sequences listed, about 45% are singletons. The specimen was peripheral blood or thyroid tissue (not recorded which). The receptor set was obtained from an adult woman with Graves' disease, either hyperthyroidism or ophthalmopathy (not recorded which).

This clonotype was recorded once. The chain uses TRBV6-6 and TRBJ1-2, with a tentative D call TRBD1 (5 bases). Germline CDR1 is MNHNY and CDR2 is SVGAGI (reference sequence). The V and J ends lost 8 bases and 6 bases respectively, with 10 bases between them. The CDR3 is 11 amino acids. CDR3 amino acids: CASGGADGYTF. The DNA of the CDR3 is TGTGCCAGCGGCGGGGCTGATGGCTACACCTTC.

This clonotype came up many times. CDR3 sequence: CSASRSLDQPQHF. In DNA, the CDR3 is TGCAGTGCTAGCAGATCCTTGGATCAGCCCCAGCATTTT. The gene calls are TRBV20-1 and TRBJ1-5; D gene uncertain. Looked up from germline, CDR1 is DFQATT and CDR2 is SNEGSKA (reference sequence). CDR3 length equals 13 residues. V was shortened by 3 bases and J by 5 bases, with 11 bases between the two germline ends.

This clonotype has at least ten counts. V gene TRBV20-1 combines with J gene TRBJ1-5; TRBD1 might be the D (6 bases). V was pared by 2 bases and J by 0 bases, with 14 bases between. Germline CDR1 is DFQATT and CDR2 is SNEGSKA (reference sequence). The CDR3 is 16 amino acids. CDR3 nucleotides: TGCAGTGCTAGATTAGGCGGGGGCTATAGCAATCAGCCCCAGCATTTT. Translation: CSARLGGGYSNQPQHF.

This clonotype was detected only a few times. This sequence joins TRBV25-1 and TRBJ1-1; D not resolved. The V gene lost 3 bases and the J gene lost 3 bases, with 11 bases spanning the gap. CDR1 MGHDK and CDR2 SYGVNS come from the germline V gene. The CDR3 length is 14 residues. CDR3 in DNA: TGTGCCAGCAGTGAGAACAACTTCTACACTGAAGCTTTCTTT. This translates into CASSENNFYTEAFF.

This clonotype was recorded a few times. J is TRBJ2-7 and V is TRBV2, with TRBD1 matching over 8 bases. The CDR3 has 11 amino acids. Germline CDR1 reads SNHLY; CDR2 reads FYNNEI. J gave up 13 bases and V 6 bases, and 8 bases lay outside the gene matches. In DNA form, the CDR3 reads TGTGCCAGCAGGCTCGGACAGGGTCGATACTTC. Translation: CASRLGQGRYF.

Worth noting for this clonotype: A much more abundant neighbour one base away suggests this may be a read error. V usage is TRBV5-6 and J usage is TRBJ1-2; TRBD1 matches at 7 bases. This CDR3 region has 14 residues. Per the germline V gene, CDR1 is SGHDT and CDR2 is YYEEEE. CDR3 bases: TGTGCCGGCAGCGAACCGGACAGGCGATATGGCTACACCTTC. Protein sequence: CAGSEPDRRYGYTF.

This clonotype was counted many times. This chain uses TRBV13 with TRBJ2-5; 7 bases fit TRBD1. This CDR3 has 15 residues. Unmatched junction bases numbered 8, after V lost 5 bases and J lost 2 bases. Germline V CDR1 and CDR2: PRHDT, FYEKMQ (reference sequence). The DNA of the CDR3 is TGTGCCAGCAGCGCAATCGTCAGGGGGCAAGAGACCCAGTACTTC. Its protein is CASSAIVRGQETQYF.

The chain employs TRBV4-2 and TRBJ1-2; D unresolved. Germline CDR1 LGHNA, CDR2 YNFKEQ. This CDR3 region has 12 residues. Trimming took off 3 bases at V and 8 bases at J, with 10 bases between the two ends. The CDR3 DNA reads as TGTGCCAGCAGCCAGGACTATCGAGGCTACACCTTC. It is translated as CASSQDYRGYTF.

Here the CDR3 reads CARQRYEQYF. The CDR3 DNA is TGTGCAAGACAGCGCTACGAGCAGTACTTC. V gene TRBV2 combines with J gene TRBJ2-7, with D possibly TRBD1 on 5 matching bases. Germline-derived CDR1 and CDR2 are SNHLY and FYNNEI. The CDR3 totals 10 residues.

Comments on this clonotype: A read error may explain this, as a much larger clone is one base away. This rearrangement joins TRBV27 to TRBJ1-5, with D possibly matching TRBD1 (5 bases). Trimming took off 6 bases at V and 7 bases at J, with 13 bases between the two ends. Per germline, CDR1 MNHEY and CDR2 SMNVEV (reference sequence). The CDR3 covers 13 residues. The CDR3 here is CASRMWGPQPQHF. The CDR3 DNA reads TGTGCCAGCAGGATGTGGGGCCCACAGCCCCAGCATTTT.